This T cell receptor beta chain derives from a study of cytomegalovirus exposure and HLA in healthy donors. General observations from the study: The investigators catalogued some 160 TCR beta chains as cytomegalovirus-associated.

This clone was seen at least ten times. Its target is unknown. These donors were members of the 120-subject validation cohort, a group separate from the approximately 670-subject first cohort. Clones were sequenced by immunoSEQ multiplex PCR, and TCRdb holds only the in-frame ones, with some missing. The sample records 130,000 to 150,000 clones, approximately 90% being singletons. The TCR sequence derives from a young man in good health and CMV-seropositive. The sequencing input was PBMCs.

The CDR3 region is CASSVRTPPYEQYF. The CDR3 bases are TGTGCCAGCAGTGTACGGACACCCCCCTACGAGCAGTACTTC. The chain has TRBV2 and TRBJ2-7; D possibly corresponds to TRBD1 (5 bases). Germline V CDR1 and CDR2: SNHLY, FYNNEI. This CDR3 region has 14 residues. V dropped 4 bases and J dropped 2 bases, with 12 bases sitting between them.